These T cell receptor beta chains were read from a single sample in a study of CD8 T cells in Susac syndrome. TCRdb itself ran the immunoSEQ multiplex PCR reads through MiXCR, one entry per CDR3 protein. The sample holds 180,000 or so distinct CDR3 sequences, around 96% seen once. Sequencing used CD4+ T cells from PBMCs. These receptors all stem from a human donor in good health. The CDR3 runs from the conserved cysteine through the conserved F or W. A D gene is named only where the DNA matches it firmly. A clone size is listed for some rows: how often the clone was seen (once, few, many), or a class if it is expanded.

J gene: TRBJ2-5
V gene: TRBV20-1
clone size: NA
D gene: NA
CDR3 protein: CSASFAGPETQYF
CDR3 DNA: TGCAGTGCTAGTTTCGCGGGGCCTGAGACCCAGTACTTC

J gene: TRBJ1-5
V gene: TRBV29-1
clone size: NA
D gene: NA
CDR3 protein: CSVSTEGNQPQHF
CDR3 DNA: TGCAGCGTCTCTACAGAGGGCAATCAGCCCCAGCATTTT

J gene: TRBJ2-3
V gene: TRBV30
clone size: NA
D gene: NA
CDR3 protein: CAHSTRDTQYF
CDR3 DNA: TGTGCTCACAGTACCCGAGATACGCAGTATTTT

J gene: TRBJ2-7
V gene: TRBV29-1
clone size: NA
D gene: NA
CDR3 protein: CSVEDKQGGPYEQYF
CDR3 DNA: TGCAGCGTTGAAGATAAGCAGGGTGGCCCCTACGAGCAGTACTTC

J gene: TRBJ1-2
V gene: TRBV20-1
clone size: NA
D gene: NA
CDR3 protein: CSAPGGGGYTF
CDR3 DNA: TGCAGTGCTCCCGGGGGTGGGGGCTACACCTTC

J gene: TRBJ2-5
V gene: TRBV20-1
clone size: NA
D gene: TRBD1
CDR3 protein: CSARGQGVETQYF
CDR3 DNA: TGCAGTGCTAGAGGACAGGGGGTGGAGACCCAGTACTTC

J gene: TRBJ2-5
V gene: TRBV5-4
clone size: NA
D gene: NA
CDR3 protein: CASSLDNAGTQYF
CDR3 DNA: TGTGCCAGCAGCTTGGACAACGCAGGGACCCAGTACTTC

J gene: TRBJ2-5
V gene: TRBV20-1
clone size: NA
D gene: NA
CDR3 protein: CSARDDNQETQYF
CDR3 DNA: TGCAGTGCTAGAGACGACAACCAAGAGACCCAGTACTTC

J gene: TRBJ2-1
V gene: TRBV28
clone size: NA
D gene: NA
CDR3 protein: CASSFAQRQQFF
CDR3 DNA: TGTGCCAGCAGTTTCGCCCAGCGTCAGCAGTTCTTC

J gene: TRBJ1-1
V gene: TRBV5-1
clone size: NA
D gene: NA
CDR3 protein: CASSWDGVNTEAFF
CDR3 DNA: TGCGCCAGCAGCTGGGACGGAGTGAACACTGAAGCTTTCTTT

J gene: TRBJ1-1
V gene: TRBV4-3
clone size: NA
D gene: NA
CDR3 protein: CASSQAIQGANTEAFF
CDR3 DNA: TGCGCCAGCAGCCAAGCGATCCAGGGTGCAAACACTGAAGCTTTCTTT

J gene: TRBJ2-5
V gene: TRBV20-1
clone size: NA
D gene: TRBD2
CDR3 protein: CSARELAGVETQYF
CDR3 DNA: TGCAGTGCTAGAGAACTAGCGGGAGTGGAGACCCAGTACTTC

J gene: TRBJ2-5
V gene: TRBV11-2
clone size: once
D gene: TRBD2
CDR3 protein: CASRPTSRETQYF
CDR3 DNA: TGTGCCAGCCGCCCGACTAGCCGAGAGACCCAGTACTTC

J gene: TRBJ1-5
V gene: TRBV19
clone size: NA
D gene: TRBD1
CDR3 protein: CASRANRGHQIPQHF
CDR3 DNA: TGTGCCAGTAGGGCAAACAGGGGGCATCAAATACCCCAGCATTTT

J gene: TRBJ2-1
V gene: TRBV5-1
clone size: NA
D gene: TRBD1
CDR3 protein: CASSLATGTGYNEQFF
CDR3 DNA: TGCGCCAGCAGCTTGGCCACCGGGACAGGGTACAATGAGCAGTTCTTC

J gene: TRBJ2-7
V gene: TRBV30
clone size: NA
D gene: NA
CDR3 protein: CAWSVRASLSYEQYF
CDR3 DNA: TGTGCCTGGAGTGTAAGGGCTAGCCTCTCCTACGAGCAGTACTTC

J gene: TRBJ1-1
V gene: TRBV5-1
clone size: NA
D gene: TRBD1
CDR3 protein: CASSYGQDTEAFF
CDR3 DNA: TGCGCCAGCAGTTATGGACAGGACACTGAAGCTTTCTTT

J gene: TRBJ2-7
V gene: TRBV12-3/TRBV12-4
clone size: NA
D gene: TRBD1
CDR3 protein: CASRPGQGAYEQYF
CDR3 DNA: TGTGCCAGCAGACCGGGACAGGGGGCCTACGAGCAGTACTTC

J gene: TRBJ2-1
V gene: TRBV9
clone size: once
D gene: NA
CDR3 protein: CASSVLSGDNEQFF
CDR3 DNA: TGTGCCAGCAGCGTTCTTAGCGGAGACAATGAGCAGTTCTTC

J gene: TRBJ2-5
V gene: TRBV25-1
clone size: NA
D gene: NA
CDR3 protein: CASSEWGTVETQYF
CDR3 DNA: TGTGCCAGCAGTGAATGGGGTACGGTGGAGACCCAGTACTTC

J gene: TRBJ2-1
V gene: TRBV9
clone size: NA
D gene: TRBD2
CDR3 protein: CASSVGAGGPIEQFF
CDR3 DNA: TGTGCCAGCAGCGTGGGAGCGGGAGGGCCGATTGAGCAGTTCTTC

J gene: TRBJ2-5
V gene: TRBV13
clone size: NA
D gene: NA
CDR3 protein: CASSLGTRDAETQYF
CDR3 DNA: TGTGCCAGCAGCTTAGGTACGAGGGACGCGGAGACCCAGTACTTC

J gene: TRBJ2-3
V gene: TRBV7-3
clone size: NA
D gene: TRBD2
CDR3 protein: CASSPGLAGRDTQYF
CDR3 DNA: TGTGCCAGCAGCCCTGGTTTAGCGGGAAGAGATACGCAGTATTTT

J gene: TRBJ2-7
V gene: TRBV5-1
clone size: NA
D gene: TRBD1
CDR3 protein: CASSLGGQGPLEQYF
CDR3 DNA: TGCGCCAGCAGCTTGGGGGGACAGGGTCCCCTCGAGCAGTACTTC

J gene: TRBJ2-6
V gene: TRBV20-1
clone size: NA
D gene: NA
CDR3 protein: CSAGVSGANVLTF
CDR3 DNA: TGCAGTGCCGGGGTCTCTGGGGCCAACGTCCTGACTTTC

J gene: TRBJ2-2
V gene: TRBV20-1
clone size: NA
D gene: NA
CDR3 protein: CSALTVTGELFF
CDR3 DNA: TGCAGTGCTTTGACCGTAACCGGGGAGCTGTTTTTT

J gene: TRBJ2-5
V gene: TRBV5-1
clone size: NA
D gene: NA
CDR3 protein: CARSDPSRETQYF
CDR3 DNA: TGCGCCCGAAGTGACCCCTCGCGGGAGACCCAGTACTTC

J gene: TRBJ2-5
V gene: TRBV20-1
clone size: NA
D gene: NA
CDR3 protein: CSARDQETQYF
CDR3 DNA: TGCAGTGCTAGAGATCAAGAGACCCAGTACTTC

J gene: TRBJ1-2
V gene: TRBV9
clone size: NA
D gene: NA
CDR3 protein: CASSRPERDLSYTF
CDR3 DNA: TGTGCCAGCAGCCGACCGGAGAGGGATCTGAGCTACACCTTC